The clone carrying this T cell receptor (beta chain) came up once. Antigen specificity is unknown. Being one base from a much bigger clone, this may be a read error. These data belong to a study of Graves' ophthalmopathy and Graves' hyperthyroidism. Study-wide results and caveats: Ophthalmopathy progression prediction by the model yielded a sensitivity of about 70% and a specificity of under 80%.

Scientists amplified the TCR beta CDR3 regions from RNA transcripts. Following a first-round RT-PCR that used HTBI primers, a second-round multiplex PCR was carried out. Via MiXCR, TCRdb re-called the multiplex PCR reads, giving one row per CDR3 protein. The sample lists approximately 480,000 distinct CDR3 sequences; 13% to 15% were seen once. Donors with ophthalmopathy: moderate-to-severe activity, CAS ≥3, NOSPECS ≥4, duration under 3 months. No donor had other autoimmune disease, uncontrolled infection, pregnancy or lactation. The evidence that diagnosis relied on was clinical symptoms, serum thyroxine, TRAb, thyroid ultrasound and orbital computed tomography. The CDR3 length is 15 residues. Germline lookup yields CDR1 MNHEY and CDR2 SVGAGI.

The sequenced sample was blood. This sequence joins TRBV6-5 and TRBJ1-2; D not certain. This receptor was obtained from a woman under 40 with Graves' ophthalmopathy. CDR3 in amino acids: CASSYSRQAVDGYIF. The CDR3 DNA is TGTGCCAGCAGTTACTCCCGTCAGGCGGTCGATGGCTACATCTTC.